The T cell receptor beta chain under discussion was sequenced for a study of shared clonotypes between healthy human individuals. Remarks on this clone: Its antigen is unknown.

Regarding the study as a whole: Larger estimated richness was generally recorded for naive subsets relative to memory subsets. The small donor group covered limited genetic and exposure diversity.

The CDR3 is 15 residues long. Germline CDR1 and CDR2: SNHLY and FYNNEI. V was trimmed by 3 bases and J by 2 bases, leaving 13 bases between them. Per sorted-subset replicate PCR, input was around 200 ng DNA, representing roughly 29,000 T cell genomes. Sequenced by immunoSEQ multiplex PCR; TCRdb stores in-frame clones only, minus some. The sample yields around 370,000 clones, approximately 97% seen once. This clonotype was sampled from a man aged 25 to 45 in good health. Sequencing was performed on memory CD8+ T cells sorted from blood. Subset defined: CD45RO+ cells pooled with CCR7-negative TemRA cells. The chain carries TRBV2 and TRBJ2-5; D is unclear. CDR3 nucleotides: TGTGCCAGCAGTGAGGAAGGCGTTTTTCAAGAGACCCAGTACTTC. It codes for CASSEEGVFQETQYF.